This T cell receptor (beta chain) is from a study of Ad26.COV2.S vaccination and SARS-CoV-2 variants. Background on the study: Trial arm assignment for the donor was COV1001 Ad26.COV2.S.

Study results and caveats: The analyses of TCR breadth and depth may have understated the size of total T cell responses.

Germline lookup yields CDR1 MDHEN and CDR2 SYDVKM. CDR3 length: 13 amino acids. V lost 10 bases and J lost 3, with 15 bases in between. The treatment denotes: roughly 19 received Ad26.COV2.S at low or high dose, single or two shots; several received placebo; per-sample allocation not given. Collection of the samples took place on day 63 after the first injection of vaccine or placebo. Whoever gave the sample was an adult aged 18-55 years in Boston. Clones were sequenced by immunoSEQ multiplex PCR, and TCRdb holds only the in-frame ones, with some missing. Here the sample spans under 550,000 clones, around 89% being singletons. This clone was picked up one time. Its target is unknown.

The chain uses TRBV28 and TRBJ1-1, with TRBD1 as a possible D gene (6 bases). The sample was peripheral blood, taken in a trial of Ad26.COV2.S vaccine versus placebo. The receptor was isolated from a person between 18 and 65 years old who received the Ad26.COV2.S COVID-19 vaccine or a placebo. The chain's CDR3 is CAIFTGLDTEAFF. The DNA for the CDR3 is TGTGCCATCTTCACAGGGCTTGACACTGAAGCTTTCTTT. The whole variable domain, filled in from reference TRBV28 and TRBJ1-1, reads DVKVTQSSRYLVKRTGEKVFLECVQDMDHENMFWYRQDPGLGLRLIYFSYDVKMKEKGDIPEGYSVSREKKERFSLILESASTNQTSMYLCAIFTGLDTEAFFGQGTRLTVV.